The table lists the clone carrying this TCR beta chain with a few counts. This specimen belongs to a study of control samples from healthy donors and cancer patients. Profiled with immunoSEQ multiplex PCR; TCRdb holds only in-frame clones, not every one. The sample lists 120,000 or so clones, around 87% occurring once. With V trimmed by 3 bases and J by 7 bases, 6 bases remained unmatched. CDR3 length: 15 residues. Germline V lookup: CDR1 SGHKS, CDR2 YYEKEE (reference sequence). Sequenced material: blood. J is TRBJ1-6 and V is TRBV5-5, with TRBD1 matching over 8 bases. The receptor was derived from a man aged 60-69 years in good health. The CDR3: CASSSSDRENSPLHF. The CDR3, as DNA: TGTGCCAGCAGCTCTTCGGACAGGGAAAATTCACCCCTCCACTTT.